This T cell receptor beta chain was identified in a study of OX40 agonist ivuxolimab in advanced cancers. This clone is a singleton in its sample. What it recognizes is unknown. This CDR3 region has 12 residues. After removal of 5 bases from V and 7 bases from J, the junction contained 4 bases not matched to a gene. Looked up from germline, CDR1 is LNHDA and CDR2 is SQIVND (reference sequence). Clones were sequenced by immunoSEQ multiplex PCR, and TCRdb holds only the in-frame ones, with some missing. The sample has some 77,000 clones, about 86% seen once. No patient had autoimmune disease or received systemic immunosuppression. General study points: Some nonresponders likewise displayed low normalized T-cell clonal expansion.

The rearrangement links TRBV19 to TRBJ1-2; 7 bases are a match to TRBD1. The clonotype was recovered from an adult with an advanced solid tumor such as melanoma, head and neck, liver or kidney cancer. Sequenced material: CD4+ or CD8+ T cells sorted from blood, taken in a trial of the OX40 agonist ivuxolimab. The CDR3 reads CASSAPGGGYTF. CDR3 in DNA: TGTGCCAGTAGTGCACCAGGGGGTGGCTACACCTTC.